This T cell receptor beta chain was identified during a study of control samples from healthy donors and cancer patients. Sequencing was performed with immunoSEQ multiplex PCR; in TCRdb, only in-frame clones are kept and a portion is missing. The sample contains 150,000 to 180,000 clones, 85% to 95% of which appear only once. The CDR3 loop spans 13 amino acids. CDR1 SNHLY and CDR2 FYNNEI come from the germline V gene. The ends lost 5 bases at V and 3 bases at J; junction bases unmatched: 4. Sequencing input: blood. This chain joins TRBV2 and TRBJ2-7; 7 bases are a match to TRBD1. This sequence was found in a man in his forties or fifties in good health. Written as DNA, the CDR3 is TGTGCCAGCAGTCCAGGGACAGTCTACGAGCAGTACTTC. Translated, it gives CASSPGTVYEQYF. Full variable domain (missing parts from reference TRBV2 and TRBJ2-7): EPEVTQTPSHQVTQMGQEVILRCVPISNHLYFYWYRQILGQKVEFLVSFYNNEISEKSEIFDDQFSVERPDGSNFTLKIRSTKLEDSAMYFCASSPGTVYEQYFGPGTRLTVT.